The 5 T cell receptor beta chains below come from one sample, sequenced in a study of human T cells and chemical hapten exposure. Each CDR3 protein is one row after TCRdb ran MiXCR on the RACE reads. The table includes 100,000 to 150,000 distinct CDR3 sequences, about 11% detected once. The time point denotes: patch test 3, about 24 weeks after DPC sensitization. Treatment: therapeutic diphenylcyclopropenone sensitization with weekly scalp DPC. Sequenced material: whole blood, taken in connection with sensitization to the hapten diphenylcyclopropenone (DPC). The receptors here all came from a woman in her fifties or sixties with alopecia areata. Some clones in this sample may be carry-over from other donors' samples.

The V call is TRBV29-1, the J call TRBJ2-1; D not certain. The germline V and J ends were trimmed by 4 bases and 9 bases, with 10 bases remaining between them. The CDR3 spans 11 residues. Germline V gene data show CDR1 as SQVTM and CDR2 as ANQGSEA. CDR3 in DNA: TGCAGCGTTGGCGGCGCTCCTGAGCAGTTCTTC. Protein product: CSVGGAPEQFF.

The genes are TRBV27 and TRBJ2-7, with 10 bases that match TRBD1. The ends lost 5 bases at V and 7 bases at J; junction bases unmatched: 14. The CDR3 length is 16 residues. Germline V CDR1 and CDR2: MNHEY, SMNVEV (reference sequence). The CDR3 DNA reads as TGTGCCAGCAGTGCCGCCCGGGACAGGGGTGTAGGGGAGCAGTACTTC. Residues: CASSAARDRGVGEQYF.

The rearrangement joins TRBV5-1 to TRBJ2-1; weak D call: TRBD2 (5 bases). V gave up 4 bases and J gave up 12 bases, with 23 bases separating them. The CDR3 consists of 15 residues. CDR1 is SGHRS and CDR2 is YFSETQ in the germline V gene. In nucleotides, the CDR3 is TGCGCCAGCAGCCCGTCCGGCCCCATGTACGAGGGGCAGTTCTTC. Protein product: CASSPSGPMYEGQFF.

The V and J genes are TRBV7-8 and TRBJ1-1, with 9 positions matching TRBD1. The CDR3 has 16 amino acids. V trimming: 5 bases; J trimming: 0 bases; junction bases outside the gene matches: 7. Germline CDR1 is SGHVS and CDR2 is FQNEAQ. The CDR3 DNA reads TGTGCCAGCAGCCCCGGGGACAGGGCCATGAACACTGAAGCTTTCTTT. It yields the protein CASSPGDRAMNTEAFF.

This clonotype was counted only a few times. V usage is TRBV27 and J usage is TRBJ1-4; 8 bases match TRBD1. The germline CDR1 and CDR2 sequences are MNHEY and SMNVEV (reference sequence). Unmatched junction bases numbered 3, after V lost 2 bases and J lost 7 bases. The CDR3 extends over 14 amino acids. The CDR3 bases are TGTGCCAGCAGTTTAACAGGGGGACGTGAAAAACTGTTTTTT. This gives the protein CASSLTGGREKLFF.